Listed below are T cell receptor beta chains from one sample, sequenced in a study of T cells in Graves' hyperthyroidism and ophthalmopathy. TCRdb re-derived calls from the multiplex PCR reads in MiXCR, one entry per CDR3 protein. The sample lists about 710,000 distinct CDR3 sequences, roughly 15% occurring once. Source material: blood. Receptors originate from a man younger than 35 with Graves' hyperthyroidism. Each CDR3 is given with its conserved first and last residue. The order of the fields is V gene, D gene, clone size, CDR3 length, J gene, CDR3 DNA, CDR3 protein. D genes are given only for firm matches. The size of a clone is reported for some rows only, either as once, few or many, or as a class for expanded clones.

TRBV5-1	NA	NA	16	TRBJ1-6	TGCGCCAGCAGCTTGGGTCAGGACTCTGGTAATTCACCCCTCCACTTT	CASSLGQDSGNSPLHF
TRBV7-6	NA	many	13	TRBJ2-1	TGTGCCAGCAGCTTAGCCTTCTACAATGAGCAGTTCTTC	CASSLAFYNEQFF
TRBV7-2	NA	few	13	TRBJ2-7	TGTGCCAGCAGCTCAGGACGGCTCTACGAGCAGTACTTC	CASSSGRLYEQYF
TRBV7-9	TRBD1	few	14	TRBJ1-5	TGTGCCAGCAGCTCGACAGGGGGATTTCAGCCCCAGCATTTT	CASSSTGGFQPQHF
TRBV13	TRBD1	few	15	TRBJ1-5	TGTGCCAGCAGCTCCGGGACAGGGAAGGAACAGCCCCAGCATTTT	CASSSGTGKEQPQHF
TRBV7-9	NA	few	15	TRBJ2-2	TGTGCCAGCCACCGCGGGACCTCGAACACCGGGGAGCTGTTTTTT	CASHRGTSNTGELFF
TRBV2	NA	few	15	TRBJ1-5	TGTGCCAGCAGTCCCCTGCGGCAGAATAATCAGCCCCAGCATTTT	CASSPLRQNNQPQHF
TRBV12-3/TRBV12-4	TRBD1	few	15	TRBJ2-2	TGTGCCAGCAGTCCCAGGACAGGGTACACCGGGGAGCTGTTTTTT	CASSPRTGYTGELFF
TRBV4-1	NA	NA	16	TRBJ2-1	TGCGCCAGCAGCCAAGATAACAGGGCAGGCGACAGTGAGCAGTTCTTC	CASSQDNRAGDSEQFF
TRBV28	NA	many	15	TRBJ1-1	TGTGCCAGCAGAGCCTCAGGGTGGAGAAACACTGAAGCTTTCTTT	CASRASGWRNTEAFF